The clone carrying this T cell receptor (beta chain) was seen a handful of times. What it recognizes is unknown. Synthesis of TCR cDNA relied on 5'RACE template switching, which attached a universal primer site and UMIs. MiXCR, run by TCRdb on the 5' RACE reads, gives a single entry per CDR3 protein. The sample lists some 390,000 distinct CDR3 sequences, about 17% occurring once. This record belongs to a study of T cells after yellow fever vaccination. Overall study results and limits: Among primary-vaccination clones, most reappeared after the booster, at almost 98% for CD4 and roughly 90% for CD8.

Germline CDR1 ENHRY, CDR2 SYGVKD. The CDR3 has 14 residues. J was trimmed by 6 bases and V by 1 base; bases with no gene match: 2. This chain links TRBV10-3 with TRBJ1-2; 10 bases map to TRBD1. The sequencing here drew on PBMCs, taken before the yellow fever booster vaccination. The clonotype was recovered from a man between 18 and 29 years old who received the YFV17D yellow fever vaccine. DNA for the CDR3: TGTGCCATCAGTGAGTTGGGACAGGGGCATGGCTACACCTTC. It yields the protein CAISELGQGHGYTF.